This entry lists 5 T cell receptor beta chains sequenced from one sample in a study of blood T cell repertoires in COVID-19 (TCRdb year 2020). Receptor amplification or capture employed the immunoSEQ multiplex PCR assay. TCRdb holds this immuneACCESS table with in-frame rearrangements only. Some clones are missing; in checked studies, unresolved V genes explain under half, and the rest has no known cause. The sample contains tens of thousands of clones, 70% to 80% of them found a single time. 24% of the sample is in the top ten clones. The material sequenced was peripheral blood. These receptors were taken from a human donor in a cohort sampled during active COVID-19.

The chain is built from TRBV7-9 and TRBJ2-5, with TRBD2 identical over 12 bases. Germline V gene sequence: CDR1 SEHNR, CDR2 FQNEAQ (reference sequence). The CDR3 consists of 15 residues. J lost 4 bases, V lost 2 bases, and 2 bases had no gene match. For the CDR3, the DNA is TGTGCCAGCAGCTTACTAGCGGGAGGGGGAGAGACCCAGTACTTC. Its translation is CASSLLAGGGETQYF.

This chain links TRBV5-6 with TRBJ2-2, with 10 bases identical to TRBD1. Germline CDR1 SGHDT, CDR2 YYEEEE. This CDR3 spans 17 amino acids. After removal of 6 bases from V and 5 bases from J, the junction contained 13 bases not matched to a gene. This chain's CDR3 is CASNSSGTGVETGELFF. The DNA of the CDR3 is TGTGCCAGCAACTCGAGCGGGACAGGGGTGGAGACCGGGGAGCTGTTTTTT.

The sample holds one count of this clone. The rearrangement joins TRBV19 to TRBJ2-2; D not resolved. The germline V and J ends were trimmed by 1 base and 5 bases, with 11 bases remaining between them. CDR1 and CDR2 from the germline V gene are LNHDA and SQIVND (reference sequence). The length of the CDR3 is 15 residues. In DNA form, the CDR3 reads TGTGCCAGTAGTATAGCCGGGTTTCCTACCGGGGAGCTGTTTTTT. Protein product: CASSIAGFPTGELFF.

This clone was found a few times. The rearrangement uses TRBV3-1 (or the pseudogene TRBV3-2) and TRBJ1-1; D ambiguous. Trimming stripped 0 bases from V and 0 bases from J, with 20 bases between. This CDR3 is 19 amino acids long. Germline V gene sequence: CDR1 LGHDT, CDR2 YNNKEL (reference sequence). The chain's CDR3 is CASSQDVGGDRGMNTEAFF. The CDR3 DNA sequence: TGTGCCAGCAGCCAAGACGTGGGCGGGGATCGCGGTATGAACACTGAAGCTTTCTTT.

This CDR3 reads CASSRLGDRDRVHEQYF. CDR3 nucleotides: TGTGCCAGCAGCCGACTCGGTGACCGGGACAGGGTCCACGAGCAGTACTTC. The chain is built from TRBV3-1 (or the pseudogene TRBV3-2) and TRBJ2-7, with 9 positions matching TRBD1. CDR1 and CDR2 from the germline V gene are LGHDT and YNNKEL (reference sequence). The junction had 15 bases not matched to a gene; V was cut back by 4 bases and J by 5 bases. The CDR3 length is 17 residues.